What follows are 27 T cell receptor beta chains derived from one specimen sequenced in a study of control samples from healthy donors and cancer patients (TCRdb year 2020). The library was prepared using the immunoSEQ multiplex PCR assay. Here the immuneACCESS table is served through TCRdb, limited to in-frame sequences with V and J called. Missing clones are a known gap in these copies; in checked studies unresolved V genes cover under half, and the rest lacks a known reason. In this sample the table shows under 130,000 clones, 83% of which occur a single time. Under 15% of the sample lies in the top ten. The sequencing input was blood. Source of these receptors: a woman aged 45-60 years in good health.

This sequence joins TRBV11-1 and TRBJ1-1; no clear D gene. The CDR3 sequence is 15 residues long. CDR1 SGHAT and CDR2 FQDESV come from the germline V gene (reference sequence). The V end was cut by 5 bases, the J end by 3 bases, with 16 bases between. The CDR3: CASSKHHRWDTEAFF. The CDR3 DNA is TGTGCCAGCAGCAAACACCACCGTTGGGACACTGAAGCTTTCTTT. Together with reference TRBV11-1 and TRBJ1-1, the CDR3 gives the full variable domain: EAEVAQSPRYKITEKSQAVAFWCDPISGHATLYWYRQILGQGPELLVQFQDESVVDDSQLPKDRFSAERLKGVDSTLKIQPAELGDSAMYLCASSKHHRWDTEAFFGQGTRLTVV.

This chain links TRBV7-3 with TRBJ1-1; TRBD1 is a possible D gene (5 bases). This CDR3 spans 14 amino acids. Per germline, CDR1 SGHTA and CDR2 FQGTGA. V was shortened by 3 bases and J by 3 bases, with 11 bases between the two germline ends. Written as DNA, the CDR3 is TGTGCCAGCAGCTTGGGGGGAACTGACACTGAAGCTTTCTTT. Translated, it gives CASSLGGTDTEAFF.

This clone was recorded only once. This rearrangement joins TRBV7-2 to TRBJ1-6, with 7 positions matching TRBD1. There are 14 residues in the CDR3. J lost 14 bases, V lost 5 bases, and 12 bases had no gene match. CDR1 and CDR2 from the germline V gene are SGHTA and FQGNSA. DNA for the CDR3: TGTGCCAGCAGCAACGGGGGGACAGAGTCATCCCTCCACTTT. This encodes CASSNGGTESSLHF. The variable domain in full, with the rest retrieved from reference TRBV7-2 and TRBJ1-6, is GAGVSQSPSNKVTEKGKDVELRCDPISGHTALYWYRQSLGQGLEFLIYFQGNSAPDKSGLPSDRFSAERTGGSVSTLTIQRTQQEDSAVYLCASSNGGTESSLHFGNGTRLTVT.

The chain has TRBV15 and TRBJ1-3, with D hard to call. The V gene's germline CDR1 is LNHNV and CDR2 YYDKDF (reference sequence). V lost 1 base and J lost 6, with 10 bases in between. The CDR3 has 14 amino acids. CDR3 protein: CATSRGRWENTIYF. CDR3 in DNA: TGTGCCACCAGCAGAGGACGTTGGGAAAACACCATATATTTT.

The rearrangement uses TRBV9 and TRBJ1-5, with 9 bases that match TRBD1. This CDR3 contains 15 residues. CDR1 is SGDLS, CDR2 YYNGEE, per germline. After removal of 3 bases from V and 6 bases from J, the junction contained 7 bases not matched to a gene. CDR3 sequence: CASSGTGAIAQPQHF. The CDR3 DNA reads as TGTGCCAGCAGCGGGACAGGGGCGATAGCTCAGCCCCAGCATTTT.

The chain uses TRBV7-2 and TRBJ1-6, with TRBD1 identical over 8 bases. There are 15 residues in the CDR3. In germline, CDR1 is SGHTA, CDR2 FQGNSA. J gave up 14 bases and V 3 bases, and 12 bases lay outside the gene matches. This CDR3 is CASSLTGQVISSLHF. In DNA, the CDR3 is TGTGCCAGCAGCTTGACGGGACAGGTGATCTCTTCCCTCCACTTT.

The gene calls are TRBV28 and TRBJ1-2; D remains ambiguous. From germline, CDR1 is MDHEN and CDR2 SYDVKM. V was shortened by 2 bases and J by 7 bases, with 11 bases between the two germline ends. The CDR3 has 13 residues. CDR3 residues: CASSLVVSGGYTF. The DNA of the CDR3 is TGTGCCAGCAGTTTAGTCGTCAGCGGTGGCTACACCTTC.

The chain is built from TRBV4-3 and TRBJ2-2, with a weak D call TRBD1 (5 bases). Trimming shortened V by 4 bases and J by 1 base, and 10 bases separated the two germline ends. The CDR3 is 15 residues long. Germline V gene lookup returns CDR1 LGHNA and CDR2 YSLEER. CDR3 sequence reads: CASSLNQGNTGELFF. In DNA form, the CDR3 reads TGCGCCAGCAGCCTTAATCAGGGGAACACCGGGGAGCTGTTTTTT.

The chain uses TRBV7-9 and TRBJ1-2, with D unclear. CDR3 length: 12 amino acids. The V gene's germline CDR1 is SEHNR and CDR2 FQNEAQ (reference sequence). V dropped 4 bases and J dropped 0 bases, with 3 bases sitting between them. This CDR3 reads CASSYTNYGYTF. The CDR3 coding sequence is TGTGCCAGCAGCTATACTAACTATGGCTACACCTTC.

J is TRBJ2-3 and V is TRBV4-3; 9 nucleotides align to TRBD2. With V trimmed by 2 bases and J by 0 bases, 0 bases remained unmatched. CDR3 length equals 15 residues. CDR1 LGHNA and CDR2 YSLEER come from the germline V gene. The CDR3 nucleotides are TGCGCCAGCAGCCAAACTAGCGGGAGCACAGATACGCAGTATTTT. Translation gives CASSQTSGSTDTQYF.

This rearrangement joins TRBV25-1 to TRBJ1-5, with D maybe TRBD1 (5 bases). The germline CDR1 and CDR2 sequences are MGHDK and SYGVNS. There are 14 residues in the CDR3. Trimming took 3 bases from V and 3 from J, leaving 9 bases between them. CDR3 nucleotide sequence: TGTGCCAGCAGTGATCAGGGCCCCAATCAGCCCCAGCATTTT. Its protein is CASSDQGPNQPQHF.

The chain combines TRBV4-2 with TRBJ2-3, with 11 bases matching TRBD2. Germline trimming cut 0 bases from V and 2 bases from J; bases unmatched to any gene: 13. Germline V lookup: CDR1 LGHNA, CDR2 YNFKEQ. This CDR3 has 20 residues. In nucleotides, the CDR3 is TGTGCCAGCAGCCAAGAATCTCTAGCGGGAGGCCGAATTATCACAGATACGCAGTATTTT. It translates to CASSQESLAGGRIITDTQYF.

The V call is TRBV7-2, the J call TRBJ1-5; TRBD1 is a possible D gene (5 bases). CDR1 is SGHTA and CDR2 is FQGNSA in the germline V gene. The CDR3 contains 15 residues. Trimming pared 1 base from V and 4 bases from J, leaving 11 bases between. CDR3 loop: CASSLVSGTNQPQHF. The DNA of the CDR3 is TGTGCCAGCAGCTTAGTCTCTGGGACGAATCAGCCCCAGCATTTT.

The sample holds a few counts of this clone. The chain uses TRBV14 and TRBJ2-3; D remains ambiguous. Germline V gene lookup returns CDR1 SGHDN and CDR2 FVKESK. The CDR3 covers 15 residues. Trimming left V 2 bases short and J 2 bases short, with 11 bases between. The CDR3 reads CASSQQITPTDTQYF. For the CDR3, the DNA is TGTGCCAGCAGCCAACAAATTACCCCCACAGATACGCAGTATTTT.

The V call is TRBV7-2, the J call TRBJ1-6; D gene unclear. Trimming took off 5 bases at V and 6 bases at J, with 23 bases between the two ends. The germline V gene encodes CDR1 SGHTA and CDR2 FQGNSA. The CDR3 length is 18 residues. The CDR3 coding sequence is TGTGCCAGCAGCATCGCTCCGTACAGAGCTCGGGGTAATTCACCCCTCCACTTT. It encodes CASSIAPYRARGNSPLHF. Complete variable domain (other parts from reference TRBV7-2 and TRBJ1-6): GAGVSQSPSNKVTEKGKDVELRCDPISGHTALYWYRQSLGQGLEFLIYFQGNSAPDKSGLPSDRFSAERTGGSVSTLTIQRTQQEDSAVYLCASSIAPYRARGNSPLHFGNGTRLTVT.

As concerns this clone: Other nucleotide sequences from this sample produce the same CDR3. V and J are TRBV12-3 or TRBV12-4 and TRBJ1-1; D unclear. The CDR3 sequence is 13 residues long. Trimming stripped 1 base from V and 1 base from J, with 4 bases between. The CDR3 region is CASSLGRNTEAFF. The CDR3 DNA is TGTGCCAGCAGTTTAGGGCGGAACACTGAAGCTTTCTTT.

This clone was counted between two and nine times. V usage is TRBV7-3 and J usage is TRBJ1-1; 8 bases map to TRBD1. The CDR3 runs 13 residues. Losses at the gene ends were 5 bases for V and 5 bases for J; bases not matched to a gene: 4. Germline CDR1 and CDR2: SGHTA and FQGTGA. CDR3 coding DNA: TGTGCCAGCAGCGCCACAGGGGGAACTGAAGCTTTCTTT. Translating gives CASSATGGTEAFF.

The CDR3: CASSAGFLDNEQFF. DNA of the CDR3: TGTGCCAGCAGCGCGGGTTTTTTAGACAATGAGCAGTTCTTC. This sequence joins TRBV9 and TRBJ2-1; D ambiguous. Between the trimmed V and J ends, which lost 3 bases and 5 bases, there was a span of 12 bases. The CDR3 length is 14 residues. Germline CDR1 and CDR2: SGDLS and YYNGEE.

The chain has TRBV10-3 and TRBJ2-5, with D unclear. From germline, CDR1 is ENHRY and CDR2 SYGVKD. Trimming cost V 2 bases and J 5 bases, with 6 bases left between them. The CDR3 length is 12 residues. The CDR3 spells CAISERAETQYF. In nucleotides, the CDR3 is TGTGCCATCAGTGAGCGAGCTGAGACCCAGTACTTC.

V gene TRBV4-1 combines with J gene TRBJ1-2; 9 bases align to TRBD1. The germline CDR1 and CDR2 sequences are MGHRA and YSYEKL. The CDR3 totals 18 residues. J was trimmed by 2 bases and V by 3 bases; bases with no gene match: 13. The CDR3 DNA sequence: TGCGCCAGCAGCCACTCCATTGTTACAGGGGGCGTAAACTATGGCTACACCTTC. Translated: CASSHSIVTGGVNYGYTF.

This clone appeared a single time. Other DNA sequences in this sample translate to the same CDR3. The V and J genes are TRBV5-1 and TRBJ1-4; 7 bases match TRBD1. The CDR3 sequence is 15 residues long. Trimming cost V 1 base and J 0 bases; bases outside gene matches: 0. The germline gives CDR1 SGHRS, CDR2 YFSETQ. This CDR3 reads CASSLTGATNEKLFF. CDR3 sequence (DNA): TGCGCCAGCAGCTTGACAGGGGCAACTAATGAAAAACTGTTTTTT.

The chain is built from TRBV28 and TRBJ2-7, with 11 bases lining up with TRBD1. This CDR3 is 15 amino acids long. The J segment lost 4 bases and the V segment lost 6 bases, leaving 8 bases of the junction unmatched. Germline V lookup: CDR1 MDHEN, CDR2 SYDVKM. The CDR3 coding sequence is TGTGCCAGCAGACAGGCGGGGACAGGGGGATACGAGCAGTACTTC. Translating it yields CASRQAGTGGYEQYF.

This chain links TRBV28 with TRBJ1-2; D perhaps matches TRBD1 (6 bases). Looked up from germline, CDR1 is MDHEN and CDR2 is SYDVKM. V gave up 5 bases and J gave up 8 bases, with 12 bases separating them. The CDR3 totals 12 residues. In DNA, the CDR3 is TGTGCCAGCAGTCTGAACAGGGACGGCTACACCTTC. This codes for CASSLNRDGYTF.

The DNA for the CDR3 is TGCGCCAGCAGCTTGCTCGGCAGGGGGAAGGAAAAACTGTTTTTT. Translated: CASSLLGRGKEKLFF. The V call is TRBV5-1, the J call TRBJ1-4; 7 positions agree with TRBD1. The CDR3 loop spans 15 amino acids. V lost 1 base and J lost 8; bases outside the gene matches: 8. CDR1 SGHRS and CDR2 YFSETQ come from the germline V gene.

The rearrangement links TRBV15 to TRBJ1-2, with 8 bases lining up with TRBD1. CDR1 is LNHNV, CDR2 YYDKDF, per germline (reference sequence). The CDR3 consists of 12 residues. With 3 bases clipped from V and 12 bases from J, the junction kept 6 bases outside the gene matches. Here the CDR3 DNA reads TGTGCCACCAGCAGTCGGACAGGGATTAACACCTTC. Its translation is CATSSRTGINTF.

This clone has just one count. The V call is TRBV2, the J call TRBJ2-7; D is possibly TRBD1 (6 bases). Between the trimmed V and J ends, which lost 6 bases and 2 bases, there was a span of 17 bases. The CDR3 loop spans 15 amino acids. From germline, CDR1 is SNHLY and CDR2 FYNNEI. The CDR3 region has the DNA TGTGCCAGCAGGGCGGACAGCTATGGAACCTACGAGCAGTACTTC. This gives the protein CASRADSYGTYEQYF.

This chain uses TRBV5-1 with TRBJ2-2; 9 positions agree with TRBD1. Germline CDR1 is SGHRS and CDR2 is YFSETQ. The CDR3 has 19 amino acids. Trimming took 1 base from V and 4 from J; bases not matched to a gene: 14. The CDR3 nucleotides are TGCGCCAGCAGCTTGCCCCTGAGGGGCGGGACAGGGTCCACCGGGGAGCTGTTTTTT. It specifies CASSLPLRGGTGSTGELFF.